Listed here are 24 T cell receptor beta chains from one sample, sequenced in a study of shared clonotypes between healthy human individuals. Data came from immunoSEQ multiplex PCR; TCRdb stores just in-frame clones and leaves some out. The sample yields over 2 million clones, about nine tenths seen once. Sequencing was done on a sample of naive CD4+ T cells from PBMCs. The subset denotes: CD45RA+ positively selected. Every receptor here comes from a man younger than 30 in good health. Some clones in this sample may be carry-over from other donors' samples.

The CDR3 DNA reads TGTGCCAGCAGCTTAGCCCGAGGGGTCGGCTACACCTTC. As protein: CASSLARGVGYTF. V gene TRBV7-9 combines with J gene TRBJ1-2, with D perhaps matching TRBD1 (5 bases). Germline V gene lookup returns CDR1 SEHNR and CDR2 FQNEAQ (reference sequence). There are 13 residues in the CDR3. Trimming pared 0 bases from V and 8 bases from J, leaving 10 bases between.

The V gene is TRBV4-3, the J gene TRBJ1-4; 8 nucleotides align to TRBD1. The V gene's germline CDR1 is LGHNA and CDR2 YSLEER. V dropped 3 bases and J dropped 6; count of bases not matched to a gene: 6. This CDR3 spans 15 amino acids. CDR3 in amino acids: CASSHHNRGDEKLFF. The CDR3 DNA reads TGCGCCAGCAGCCATCATAACAGGGGGGATGAAAAACTGTTTTTT.

On this clone itself: The sample carries other DNA sequences with the same CDR3. The V gene is TRBV6-5, the J gene TRBJ1-5; D may be TRBD1 (5 bases). With 0 bases removed from V and 7 bases from J, the gap between germline ends came to 7 bases. The germline gives CDR1 MNHEY, CDR2 SVGAGI. CDR3 length equals 13 residues. The CDR3 reads CASSYSRGQPQHF. The CDR3 DNA reads as TGTGCCAGCAGTTACTCGAGGGGACAGCCCCAGCATTTT.

The chain carries TRBV2 and TRBJ2-1; D unresolved. The CDR3 sequence is 13 residues long. The germline CDR1 and CDR2 sequences are SNHLY and FYNNEI. V lost 0 bases and J lost 10, with 10 bases in between. For the CDR3, the DNA is TGTGCCAGCAGTGAAGCGGCGGCTGGCGAGCAGTTCTTC. Its translation: CASSEAAAGEQFF.

Comment on this clone: This specimen includes other DNA sequences encoding the same CDR3. This chain joins TRBV2 and TRBJ2-1, with a weak D call TRBD1 (5 bases). V was trimmed by 6 bases and J by 8 bases, leaving 8 bases between them. The CDR3 spans 11 residues. CDR1 is SNHLY and CDR2 is FYNNEI in the germline V gene. Here the CDR3 DNA reads TGTGCCAGCAGGGGGCGCGATGAGCAGTTCTTC. Encoded protein: CASRGRDEQFF. Together with reference TRBV2 and TRBJ2-1, the CDR3 gives the full variable domain: EPEVTQTPSHQVTQMGQEVILRCVPISNHLYFYWYRQILGQKVEFLVSFYNNEISEKSEIFDDQFSVERPDGSNFTLKIRSTKLEDSAMYFCASRGRDEQFFGPGTRLTVL.

This clone has more than one count but fewer than ten. The chain has TRBV5-1 and TRBJ1-2, with TRBD1 identical over 8 bases. The CDR3 consists of 16 residues. CDR1 is SGHRS and CDR2 is YFSETQ in the germline V gene. V gave up 3 bases and J gave up 7 bases; unmatched junction bases: 14. This CDR3 reads CASSSTGGTGAFGYTF. For the CDR3, the DNA is TGCGCCAGCAGCTCTACCGGTGGGACAGGAGCATTTGGCTACACCTTC.

This chain joins TRBV28 and TRBJ2-7; 10 nucleotides agree with TRBD2. Germline-derived CDR1 and CDR2 are MDHEN and SYDVKM. CDR3 length: 16 residues. V lost 5 bases to trimming and J lost 2 bases; unmatched junction nucleotides: 9. The CDR3 here is CASSGWAAGGPYEQYF. In nucleotides, the CDR3 is TGTGCCAGCAGTGGCTGGGCAGCGGGAGGGCCCTACGAGCAGTACTTC.

The rearrangement joins TRBV10-1 to TRBJ1-4; D remains ambiguous. The V gene lost 7 bases and the J gene lost 5 bases, with 14 bases spanning the gap. The V gene's germline CDR1 is WNHNN and CDR2 SYGVQD (reference sequence). The CDR3 is made up of 14 amino acids. The CDR3 DNA is TGCGCCAGCACCTCGGGAGACGCGAATGAAAAACTGTTTTTT. It specifies CASTSGDANEKLFF.

This chain connects TRBV6-1 to TRBJ1-4; a possible D gene is TRBD1 (5 bases). Germline values: CDR1 MNHNS, CDR2 SASEGT. The CDR3 is 14 residues long. Trimming removed 5 bases from V and 8 bases from J, with 15 bases in between. CDR3 sequence reads: CASSPGLTREKLFF. The CDR3 DNA reads as TGTGCCAGCAGTCCAGGGTTGACGAGAGAAAAACTGTTTTTT.

In regard to this clone: Additional DNA sequences in this sample encode the identical CDR3. The genes are TRBV28 and TRBJ2-7, with a weak D call TRBD1 (6 bases). Germline CDR1 is MDHEN and CDR2 is SYDVKM. The CDR3 has 13 residues. Trimming cost V 5 bases and J 10 bases, with 18 bases left between them. The CDR3 spells CASSQTFEDRQYF. CDR3 coding DNA: TGTGCCAGCAGTCAGACTTTTGAGGACAGACAGTACTTC.

The chain is built from TRBV7-8 and TRBJ2-7, with TRBD2 matching 10 bases. The V segment lost 5 bases and the J segment 3 bases; nucleotides outside the gene matches: 4. The length of the CDR3 is 14 residues. Germline V lookup: CDR1 SGHVS, CDR2 FQNEAQ. The CDR3 nucleotides are TGTGCCAGCAGCCCCGGGACTAGCGTCTACGAGCAGTACTTC. This gives the protein CASSPGTSVYEQYF. Supplemented by reference TRBV7-8 and TRBJ2-7, the full variable domain reads GAGVSQSPRYKVAKRGQDVALRCDPISGHVSLFWYQQALGQGPEFLTYFQNEAQLDKSGLPSDRFFAERPEGSVSTLKIQRTQQEDSAVYLCASSPGTSVYEQYFGPGTRLTVT.

This clone appeared once. This chain links TRBV18 with TRBJ1-4; perhaps TRBD1 as D (5 bases). CDR1 KGHSH and CDR2 LQKENI come from the germline V gene. V was clipped by 0 bases and J by 10 bases, with 15 bases between them. The CDR3 is made up of 15 amino acids. CDR3 sequence reads: CASSPPSQGRGKLFF. CDR3 bases: TGTGCCAGCTCACCACCGAGTCAGGGAAGGGGAAAACTGTTTTTT.

The genes are TRBV6-1 and TRBJ1-1; D unresolved. Trimming shortened V by 3 bases and J by 1 base, and 6 bases separated the two germline ends. The V gene's germline CDR1 is MNHNS and CDR2 SASEGT. This CDR3 spans 13 amino acids. Here the CDR3 reads CASSESTNTEAFF. CDR3 DNA: TGTGCCAGCAGTGAGTCCACGAACACTGAAGCTTTCTTT.

The V gene is TRBV29-1, the J gene TRBJ2-2; 7 bases agree with TRBD1. The CDR3 totals 12 residues. V trimming: 6 bases; J trimming: 3 bases; junction bases outside the gene matches: 1. Germline-derived CDR1 and CDR2 are SQVTM and ANQGSEA. This chain's CDR3 is CSVRGHTGELFF. The CDR3, as DNA: TGCAGCGTAAGGGGGCACACCGGGGAGCTGTTTTTT.

With respect to this clone: This sample also contains other DNA sequences that code for the same CDR3. The CDR3 nucleotides are TGTGCCAGCAGCCAAGGGGGGGCAACTAATGAAAAACTGTTTTTT. As protein: CASSQGGATNEKLFF. J is TRBJ1-4 and V is TRBV14; perhaps TRBD1 as D (5 bases). The ends were cut back, 1 base at V and 0 bases at J, with 6 bases in the middle. Germline lookup yields CDR1 SGHDN and CDR2 FVKESK. The length of the CDR3 is 15 residues.

The chain joins TRBV11-2 to TRBJ2-7, with 7 bases fitting TRBD1. V dropped 4 bases and J dropped 3; count of bases not matched to a gene: 9. The CDR3 spans 15 residues. Germline V CDR1 and CDR2: SGHAT, FQNNGV. The CDR3 DNA reads as TGTGCCAGCAGCTCCCTGCGACAGGGAATCTACGAGCAGTACTTC. This encodes CASSSLRQGIYEQYF.

The chain carries TRBV10-3 and TRBJ1-1; 11 nucleotides match TRBD1. Germline lookup yields CDR1 ENHRY and CDR2 SYGVKD. This CDR3 is built from 18 residues. Germline trimming cut 6 bases from V and 6 bases from J; bases unmatched to any gene: 18. The CDR3 nucleotides read TGTGCCATCAGAGGACAGGGGGCCCGGATCTGGTCGGTCTCTGAAGCTTTCTTT. It encodes CAIRGQGARIWSVSEAFF.

The chain uses TRBV7-8 and TRBJ2-1; 7 positions match TRBD1. CDR1 and CDR2 from the germline V gene are SGHVS and FQNEAQ. J was trimmed by 8 bases and V by 4 bases; bases with no gene match: 5. CDR3 size: 13 residues. The chain's CDR3 is CASSSNRGYEQFF. CDR3 DNA: TGTGCCAGCAGCTCAAACAGGGGCTATGAGCAGTTCTTC. Variable domain in full (rest from reference TRBV7-8 and TRBJ2-1): GAGVSQSPRYKVAKRGQDVALRCDPISGHVSLFWYQQALGQGPEFLTYFQNEAQLDKSGLPSDRFFAERPEGSVSTLKIQRTQQEDSAVYLCASSSNRGYEQFFGPGTRLTVL.

This rearrangement joins TRBV7-9 to TRBJ2-3; D gene unclear. Deletions cut 5 bases from V and 4 bases from J, with 13 bases between. Germline V CDR1 and CDR2: SEHNR, FQNEAQ (reference sequence). This CDR3 region has 14 residues. This CDR3 is CASSPRAKPDTQYF. In nucleotides, the CDR3 is TGTGCCAGCAGCCCCCGGGCCAAGCCAGATACGCAGTATTTT.

About this clone: This CDR3 is also generated by other DNA sequences in the sample. The V gene is TRBV29-1, the J gene TRBJ2-3, with 12 bases identical to TRBD2. The J segment lost 5 bases and the V segment lost 7 bases, leaving 1 base of the junction unmatched. CDR1 and CDR2 (germline): SQVTM, ANQGSEA. CDR3 length: 12 amino acids. CDR3 DNA: TGCAGCGGGGGACTAGCGGGAGATACGCAGTATTTT. Its protein is CSGGLAGDTQYF.

The chain combines TRBV5-1 with TRBJ2-7; D gene ambiguous. Trimming removed 0 bases from V and 0 bases from J, with 10 bases in between. Germline loops: CDR1 SGHRS, CDR2 YFSETQ. The CDR3 spans 15 residues. For the CDR3, the DNA is TGCGCCAGCAGCTTGGATAAGTGGAGCTCCTACGAGCAGTACTTC. Encoded protein: CASSLDKWSSYEQYF.

This clone appeared once. J is TRBJ2-7 and V is TRBV2; D perhaps matches TRBD1 (5 bases). The germline V and J ends were trimmed by 10 bases and 5 bases, with 9 bases remaining between them. In germline, CDR1 is SNHLY, CDR2 FYNNEI. This CDR3 region has 10 residues. DNA for the CDR3: TGTGCCACTAGGGGTGACGAGCAGTACTTC. It codes for CATRGDEQYF.

The chain couples TRBV6-6 to TRBJ2-2; 7 positions match TRBD1. Trimming at V came to 2 bases and at J to 3 bases, leaving 3 bases not matched to a gene. The CDR3 covers 15 residues. CDR1 MNHNY and CDR2 SVGAGI come from the germline V gene (reference sequence). The CDR3 coding sequence is TGTGCCAGCAGTTACATGGACAGGTACACCGGGGAGCTGTTTTTT. Translation: CASSYMDRYTGELFF.

J is TRBJ1-1 and V is TRBV27; D is uncertain. The V gene lost 1 base and the J gene lost 1 base, with 16 bases spanning the gap. Germline V gene sequence: CDR1 MNHEY, CDR2 SMNVEV (reference sequence). The CDR3 contains 17 residues. The CDR3 loop is CASSLFGYSLGNTEAFF. The CDR3 DNA is TGTGCCAGCAGTTTATTCGGATACTCTCTAGGGAACACTGAAGCTTTCTTT.